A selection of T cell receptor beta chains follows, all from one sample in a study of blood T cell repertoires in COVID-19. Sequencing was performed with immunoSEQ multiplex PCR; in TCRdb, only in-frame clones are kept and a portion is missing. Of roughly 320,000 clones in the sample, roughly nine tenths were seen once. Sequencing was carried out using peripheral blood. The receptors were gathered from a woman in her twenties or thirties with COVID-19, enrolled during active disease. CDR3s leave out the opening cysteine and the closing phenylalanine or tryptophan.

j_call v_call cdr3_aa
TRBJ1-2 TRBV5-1 ASSLGQGSGGYT
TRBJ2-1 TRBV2 ASSDPVAGNNEQF
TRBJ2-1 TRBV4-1 ASSQDPLQYYNEQF
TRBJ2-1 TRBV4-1 ASSRPGQGRLEQF
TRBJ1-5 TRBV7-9 ATTVGRQPQH
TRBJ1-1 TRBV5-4 ASSPTGQGRTEAF
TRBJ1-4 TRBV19 ASSPGQGDEKLF
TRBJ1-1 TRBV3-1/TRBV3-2 ASGQGRNTEAF
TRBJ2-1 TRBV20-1 SARWGPEQF
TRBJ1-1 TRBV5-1 ASSSGTGDFNTEAF
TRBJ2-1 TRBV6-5 ASSLRERAYNEQF
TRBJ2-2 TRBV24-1 ATSDTGTGGTGELF
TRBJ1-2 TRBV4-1 ASSQEARTGAQHYGYT
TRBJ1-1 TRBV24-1 ATSDSRQGGTEAF
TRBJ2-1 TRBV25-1 ASSEPGHQPEQF
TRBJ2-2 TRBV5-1 ASSPLMTSGGRPNTGELF
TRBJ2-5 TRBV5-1 ASSLAQVGTQY